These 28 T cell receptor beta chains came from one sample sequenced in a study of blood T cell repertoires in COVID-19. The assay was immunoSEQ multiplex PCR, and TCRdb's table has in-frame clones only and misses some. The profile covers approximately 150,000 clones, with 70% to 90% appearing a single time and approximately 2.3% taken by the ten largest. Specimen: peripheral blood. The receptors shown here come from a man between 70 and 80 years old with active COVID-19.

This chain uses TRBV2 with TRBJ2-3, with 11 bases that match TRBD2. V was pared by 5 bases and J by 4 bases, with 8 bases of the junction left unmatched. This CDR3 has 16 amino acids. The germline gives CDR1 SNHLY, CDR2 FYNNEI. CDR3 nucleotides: TGTGCCAGCAGTCTTACTAGCGGGAGAACATCAGATACGCAGTATTTT. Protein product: CASSLTSGRTSDTQYF.

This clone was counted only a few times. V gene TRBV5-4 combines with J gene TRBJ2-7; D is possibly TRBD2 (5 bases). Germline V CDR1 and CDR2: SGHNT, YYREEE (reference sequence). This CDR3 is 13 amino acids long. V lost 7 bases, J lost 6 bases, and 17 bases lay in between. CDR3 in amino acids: CASGMTGWAEQYF. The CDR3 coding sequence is TGTGCCAGCGGGATGACGGGATGGGCCGAGCAGTACTTC.

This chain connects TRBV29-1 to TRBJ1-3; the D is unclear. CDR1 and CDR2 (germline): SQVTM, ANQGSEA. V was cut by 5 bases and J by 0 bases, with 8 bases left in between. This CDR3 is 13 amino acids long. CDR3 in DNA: TGCAGCGTTAATCCGAGCTCTGGAAACACCATATATTTT. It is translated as CSVNPSSGNTIYF.

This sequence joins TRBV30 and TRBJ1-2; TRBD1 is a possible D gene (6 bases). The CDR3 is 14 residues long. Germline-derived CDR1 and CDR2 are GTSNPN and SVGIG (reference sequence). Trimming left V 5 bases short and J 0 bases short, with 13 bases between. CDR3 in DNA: TGTGCCTGGGAAGCGGGGACACCTAACTATGGCTACACCTTC. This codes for CAWEAGTPNYGYTF. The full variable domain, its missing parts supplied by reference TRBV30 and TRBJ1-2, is SQTIHQWPATLVQPVGSPLSLECTVEGTSNPNLYWYRQAAGRGLQLLFYSVGIGQISSEVPQNLSASRPQDRQFILSSKKLLLSDSGFYLCAWEAGTPNYGYTFGSGTRLTVV.

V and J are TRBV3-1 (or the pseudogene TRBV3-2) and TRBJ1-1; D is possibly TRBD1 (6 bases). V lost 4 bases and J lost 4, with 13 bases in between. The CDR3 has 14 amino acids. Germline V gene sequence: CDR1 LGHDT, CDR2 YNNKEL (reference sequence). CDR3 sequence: CASSPLRGGTEAFF. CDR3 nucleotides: TGTGCCAGCAGCCCTCTTAGGGGGGGCACTGAAGCTTTCTTT.

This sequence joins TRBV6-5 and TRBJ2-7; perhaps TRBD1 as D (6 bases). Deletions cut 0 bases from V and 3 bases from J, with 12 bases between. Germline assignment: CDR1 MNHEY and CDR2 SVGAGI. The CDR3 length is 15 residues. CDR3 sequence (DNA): TGTGCCAGCAGTTACTCTGGAGTAGGGGGCTACGAGCAGTACTTC. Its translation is CASSYSGVGGYEQYF.

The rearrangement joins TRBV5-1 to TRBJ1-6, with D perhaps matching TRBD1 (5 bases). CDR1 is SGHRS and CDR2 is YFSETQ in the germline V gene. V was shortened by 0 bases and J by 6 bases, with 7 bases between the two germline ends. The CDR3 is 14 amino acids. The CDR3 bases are TGCGCCAGCAGCTTGGGACAGCCTAATTCACCCCTCCACTTT. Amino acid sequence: CASSLGQPNSPLHF.

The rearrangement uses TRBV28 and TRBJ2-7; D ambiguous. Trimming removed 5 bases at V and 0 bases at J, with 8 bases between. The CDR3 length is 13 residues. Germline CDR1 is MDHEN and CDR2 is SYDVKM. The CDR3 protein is CASSRDLSYEQYF. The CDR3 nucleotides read TGTGCCAGCAGTAGAGATCTCTCCTACGAGCAGTACTTC. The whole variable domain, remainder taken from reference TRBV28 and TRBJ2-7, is DVKVTQSSRYLVKRTGEKVFLECVQDMDHENMFWYRQDPGLGLRLIYFSYDVKMKEKGDIPEGYSVSREKKERFSLILESASTNQTSMYLCASSRDLSYEQYFGPGTRLTVT.

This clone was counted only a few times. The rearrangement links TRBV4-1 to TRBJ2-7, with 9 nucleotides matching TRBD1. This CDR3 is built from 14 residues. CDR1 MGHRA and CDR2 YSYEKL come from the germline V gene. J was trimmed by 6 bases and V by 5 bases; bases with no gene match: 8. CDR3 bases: TGCGCCAGCAGCACCGGGACAGGGAGGGTCGAGCAGTACTTC. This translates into CASSTGTGRVEQYF.

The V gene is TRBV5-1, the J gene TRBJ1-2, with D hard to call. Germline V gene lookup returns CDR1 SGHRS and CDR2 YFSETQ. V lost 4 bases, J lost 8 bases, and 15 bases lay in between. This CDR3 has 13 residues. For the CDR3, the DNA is TGCGCCAGCAGCGCCGCGTCAGCGCGCGGCTACACCTTC. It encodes CASSAASARGYTF.

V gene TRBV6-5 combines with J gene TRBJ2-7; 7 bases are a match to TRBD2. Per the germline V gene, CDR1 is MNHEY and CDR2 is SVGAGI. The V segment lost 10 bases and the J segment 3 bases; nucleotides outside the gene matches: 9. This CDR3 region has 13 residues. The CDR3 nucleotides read TGTGCCACCTATAGCGGGTGGGGCTACGAGCAGTACTTC. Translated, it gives CATYSGWGYEQYF.

CDR3 nucleotides: TGCGCCAGCAGGGTTCAAATGGACAGGGAGGGTGGTGTGGACTATGGCTACACCTTC. Translation gives CASRVQMDREGGVDYGYTF. The genes are TRBV5-1 and TRBJ1-2; 8 nucleotides match TRBD1. The germline V gene has CDR1 SGHRS and CDR2 YFSETQ. The CDR3 has 19 amino acids. Trimming removed 5 bases from V and 3 bases from J; junction bases left unmatched: 21.

The CDR3 sequence is CASKPGFLSDTQYF. The CDR3 nucleotides are TGTGCCAGCAAGCCCGGGTTTCTTTCAGATACGCAGTATTTT. This chain uses TRBV6-5 with TRBJ2-3; the D is unclear. Trimming took off 7 bases at V and 4 bases at J, with 15 bases between the two ends. The CDR3 runs to 14 residues. Germline loops: CDR1 MNHEY, CDR2 SVGAGI.

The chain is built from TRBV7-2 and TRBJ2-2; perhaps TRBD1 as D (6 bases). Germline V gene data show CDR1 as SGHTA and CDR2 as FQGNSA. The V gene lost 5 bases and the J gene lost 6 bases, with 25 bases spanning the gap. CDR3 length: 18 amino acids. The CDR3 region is CASSPPGSGHTVPGELFF. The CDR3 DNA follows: TGTGCCAGCAGCCCCCCCGGATCGGGACACACGGTACCCGGGGAGCTGTTTTTT.

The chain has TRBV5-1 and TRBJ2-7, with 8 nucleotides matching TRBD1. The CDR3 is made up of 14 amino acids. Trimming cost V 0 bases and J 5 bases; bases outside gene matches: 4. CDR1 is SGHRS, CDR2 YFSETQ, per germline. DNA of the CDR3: TGCGCCAGCAGCTTGGGGACAGGGAGGCACGAGCAGTACTTC. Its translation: CASSLGTGRHEQYF.

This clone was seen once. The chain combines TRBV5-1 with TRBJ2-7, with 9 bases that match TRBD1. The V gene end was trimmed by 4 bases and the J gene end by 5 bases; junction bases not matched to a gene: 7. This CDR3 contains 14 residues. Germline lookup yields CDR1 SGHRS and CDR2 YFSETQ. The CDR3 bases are TGCGCCAGCAGCGGGACAGGGACCGGCGACGAGCAGTACTTC. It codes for CASSGTGTGDEQYF.

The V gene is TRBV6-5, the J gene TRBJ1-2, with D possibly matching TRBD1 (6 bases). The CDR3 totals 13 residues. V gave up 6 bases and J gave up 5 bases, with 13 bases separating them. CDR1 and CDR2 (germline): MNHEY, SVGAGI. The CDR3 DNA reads TGTGCCAGCAGACCCGGACAGCCTTATGGCTACACCTTC. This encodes CASRPGQPYGYTF.

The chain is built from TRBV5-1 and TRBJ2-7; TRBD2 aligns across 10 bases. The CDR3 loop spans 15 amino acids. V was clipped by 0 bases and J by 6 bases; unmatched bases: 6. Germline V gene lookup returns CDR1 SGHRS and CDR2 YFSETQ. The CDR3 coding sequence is TGCGCCAGCAGCTTGGCGGCTAGCGGGAGAAGCGAGCAGTACTTC. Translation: CASSLAASGRSEQYF.

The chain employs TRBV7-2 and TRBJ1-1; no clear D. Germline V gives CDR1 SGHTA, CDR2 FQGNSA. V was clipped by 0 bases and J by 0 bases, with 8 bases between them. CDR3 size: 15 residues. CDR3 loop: CASSLALQVNTEAFF. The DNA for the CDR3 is TGTGCCAGCAGCTTAGCGTTGCAGGTGAACACTGAAGCTTTCTTT.

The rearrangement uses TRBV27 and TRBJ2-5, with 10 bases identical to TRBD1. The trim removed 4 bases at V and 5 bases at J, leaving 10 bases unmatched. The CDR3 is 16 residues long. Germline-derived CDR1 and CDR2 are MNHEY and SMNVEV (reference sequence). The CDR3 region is CASSYFRQGALETQYF. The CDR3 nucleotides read TGTGCCAGCAGTTACTTCCGACAGGGGGCTTTGGAGACCCAGTACTTC.

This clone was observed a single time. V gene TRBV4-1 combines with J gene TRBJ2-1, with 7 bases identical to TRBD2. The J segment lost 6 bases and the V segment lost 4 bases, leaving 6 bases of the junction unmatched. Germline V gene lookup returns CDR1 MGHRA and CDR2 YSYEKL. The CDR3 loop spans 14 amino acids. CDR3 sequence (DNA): TGCGCCAGCAGCCGGGCGGGAGAGGCCAATGAGCAGTTCTTC. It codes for CASSRAGEANEQFF.

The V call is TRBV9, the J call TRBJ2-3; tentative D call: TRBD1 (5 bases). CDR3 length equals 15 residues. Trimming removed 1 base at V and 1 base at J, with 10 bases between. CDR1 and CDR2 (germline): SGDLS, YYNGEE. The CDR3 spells CASSVIGVGTDTQYF. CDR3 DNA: TGTGCCAGCAGCGTAATAGGGGTTGGCACAGATACGCAGTATTTT.

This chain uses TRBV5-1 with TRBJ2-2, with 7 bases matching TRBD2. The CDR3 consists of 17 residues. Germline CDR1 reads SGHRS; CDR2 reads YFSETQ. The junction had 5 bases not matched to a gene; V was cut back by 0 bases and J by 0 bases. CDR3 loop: CASSLDSGAANTGELFF. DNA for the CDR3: TGCGCCAGCAGCTTGGACAGCGGGGCCGCGAACACCGGGGAGCTGTTTTTT.

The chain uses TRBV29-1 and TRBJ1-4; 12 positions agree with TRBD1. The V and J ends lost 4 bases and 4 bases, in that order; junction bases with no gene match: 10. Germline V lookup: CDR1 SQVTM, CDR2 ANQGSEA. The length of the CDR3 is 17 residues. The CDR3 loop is CSVGNRDRGRRNEKLFF. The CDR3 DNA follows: TGCAGCGTTGGAAACCGGGACAGGGGGCGTCGTAATGAAAAACTGTTTTTT.

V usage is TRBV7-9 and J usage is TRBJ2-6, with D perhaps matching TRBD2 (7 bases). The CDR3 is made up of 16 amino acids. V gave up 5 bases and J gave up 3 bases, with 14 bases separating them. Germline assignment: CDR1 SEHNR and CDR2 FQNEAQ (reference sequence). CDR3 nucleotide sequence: TGTGCCAGCAGCCCCGGGGGGCGAGGTGGGGCCAACGTCCTGACTTTC. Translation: CASSPGGRGGANVLTF.

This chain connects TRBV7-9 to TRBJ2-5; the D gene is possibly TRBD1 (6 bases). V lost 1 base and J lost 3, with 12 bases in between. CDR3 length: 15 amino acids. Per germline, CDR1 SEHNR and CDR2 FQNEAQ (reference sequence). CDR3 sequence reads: CASSLGQGREETQYF. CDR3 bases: TGTGCCAGCAGCTTAGGGCAGGGGAGAGAAGAGACCCAGTACTTC.

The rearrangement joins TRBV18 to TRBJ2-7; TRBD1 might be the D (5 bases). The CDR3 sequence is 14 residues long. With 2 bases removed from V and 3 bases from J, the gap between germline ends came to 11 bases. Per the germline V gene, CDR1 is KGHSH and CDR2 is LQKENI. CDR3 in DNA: TGTGCCAGCTCACCAGTCAGGGCCCTCTACGAGCAGTACTTC. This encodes CASSPVRALYEQYF. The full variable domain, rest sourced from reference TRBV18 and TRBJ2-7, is NAGVMQNPRHLVRRRGQEARLRCSPMKGHSHVYWYRQLPEEGLKFMVYLQKENIIDESGMPKERFSAEFPKEGPSILRIQQVVRGDSAAYFCASSPVRALYEQYFGPGTRLTVT.

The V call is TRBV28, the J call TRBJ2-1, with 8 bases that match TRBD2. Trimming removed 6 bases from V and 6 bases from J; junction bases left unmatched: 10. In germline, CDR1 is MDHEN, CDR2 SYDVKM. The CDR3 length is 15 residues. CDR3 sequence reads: CASRLAGNSVNEQFF. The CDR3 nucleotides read TGTGCCAGCAGGTTAGCGGGAAACTCCGTCAATGAGCAGTTCTTC.